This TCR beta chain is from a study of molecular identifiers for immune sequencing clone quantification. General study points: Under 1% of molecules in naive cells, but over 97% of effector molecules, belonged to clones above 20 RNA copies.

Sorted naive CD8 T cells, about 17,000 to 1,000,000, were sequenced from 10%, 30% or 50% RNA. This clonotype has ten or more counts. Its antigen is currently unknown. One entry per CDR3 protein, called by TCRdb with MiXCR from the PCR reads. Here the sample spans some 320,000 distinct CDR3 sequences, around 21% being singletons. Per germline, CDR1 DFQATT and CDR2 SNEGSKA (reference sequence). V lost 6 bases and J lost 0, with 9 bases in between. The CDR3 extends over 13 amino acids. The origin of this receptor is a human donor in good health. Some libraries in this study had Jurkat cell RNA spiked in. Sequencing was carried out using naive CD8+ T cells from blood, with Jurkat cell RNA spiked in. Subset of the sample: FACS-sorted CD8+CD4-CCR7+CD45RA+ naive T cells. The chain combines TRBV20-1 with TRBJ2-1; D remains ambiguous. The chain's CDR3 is CSAQTTSYNEQFF. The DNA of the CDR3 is TGCAGTGCGCAGACGACCTCCTACAATGAGCAGTTCTTC.